This TCR beta chain was recovered during a study of blood T cell repertoires in COVID-19. Data came from immunoSEQ multiplex PCR; TCRdb stores just in-frame clones and leaves some out. The sample contains 310,000 or so clones, 87% of which appear only once. V lost 5 bases and J lost 11; bases outside the gene matches: 7. The CDR3 is 12 amino acids. Germline CDR1 reads SQVTM; CDR2 reads ANQGSEA. V gene TRBV29-1 combines with J gene TRBJ1-1; 11 bases fit TRBD1. The source is a woman under 40 who had recovered from COVID-19. Sequenced material: PBMCs or T cells enriched from blood (not recorded which). The CDR3 bases are TGCAGCGTTTCCGGACAGGGGGCTGCTGCTTTCTTT. Protein: CSVSGQGAAAFF.